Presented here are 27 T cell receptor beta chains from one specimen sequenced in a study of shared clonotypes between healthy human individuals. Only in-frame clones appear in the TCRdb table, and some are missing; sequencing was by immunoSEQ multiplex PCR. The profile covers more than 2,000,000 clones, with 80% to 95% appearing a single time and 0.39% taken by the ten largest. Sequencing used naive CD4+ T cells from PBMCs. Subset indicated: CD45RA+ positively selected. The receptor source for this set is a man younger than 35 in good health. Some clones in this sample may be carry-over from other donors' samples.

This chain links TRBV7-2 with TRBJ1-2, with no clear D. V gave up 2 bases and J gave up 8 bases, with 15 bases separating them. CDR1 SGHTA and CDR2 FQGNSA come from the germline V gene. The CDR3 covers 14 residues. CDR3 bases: TGTGCCAGCAGCTTACTAAATCTATTGTCGGGCTACACCTTC. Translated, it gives CASSLLNLLSGYTF.

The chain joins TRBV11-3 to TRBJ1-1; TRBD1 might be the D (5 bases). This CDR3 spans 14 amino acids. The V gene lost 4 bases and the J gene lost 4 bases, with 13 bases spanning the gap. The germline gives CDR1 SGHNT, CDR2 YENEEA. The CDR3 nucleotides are TGTGCCAGCAGCTCGGGGGAAGTTGGCACTGAAGCTTTCTTT. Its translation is CASSSGEVGTEAFF.

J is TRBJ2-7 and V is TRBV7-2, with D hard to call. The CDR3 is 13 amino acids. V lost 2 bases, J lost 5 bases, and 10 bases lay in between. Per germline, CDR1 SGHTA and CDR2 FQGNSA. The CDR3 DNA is TGTGCCAGCAGCTTATCGGTTGTCAACGAGCAGTACTTC. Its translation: CASSLSVVNEQYF.

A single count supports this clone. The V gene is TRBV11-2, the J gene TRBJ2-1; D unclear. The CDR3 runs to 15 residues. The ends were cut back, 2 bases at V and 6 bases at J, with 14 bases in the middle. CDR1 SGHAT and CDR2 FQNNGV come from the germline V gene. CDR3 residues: CASSLQVSLSNEQFF. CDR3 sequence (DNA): TGTGCCAGCAGCTTACAAGTGAGTTTAAGCAATGAGCAGTTCTTC.

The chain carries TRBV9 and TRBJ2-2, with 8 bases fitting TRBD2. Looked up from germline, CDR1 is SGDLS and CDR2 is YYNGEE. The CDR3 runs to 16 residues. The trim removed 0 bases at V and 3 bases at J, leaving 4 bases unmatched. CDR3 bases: TGTGCCAGCAGCGTAGCACTAGCGGAGTACACCGGGGAGCTGTTTTTT. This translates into CASSVALAEYTGELFF. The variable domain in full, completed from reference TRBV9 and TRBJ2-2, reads DSGVTQTPKHLITATGQRVTLRCSPRSGDLSVYWYQQSLDQGLQFLIQYYNGEERAKGNILERFSAQQFPDLHSELNLSSLELGDSALYFCASSVALAEYTGELFFGEGSRLTVL.

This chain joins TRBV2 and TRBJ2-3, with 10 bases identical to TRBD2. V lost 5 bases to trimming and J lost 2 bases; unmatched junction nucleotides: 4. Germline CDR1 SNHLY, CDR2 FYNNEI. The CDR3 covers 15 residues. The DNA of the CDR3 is TGTGCCAGCAGTTTTGGACTAGCGGCCACAGATACGCAGTATTTT. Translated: CASSFGLAATDTQYF.

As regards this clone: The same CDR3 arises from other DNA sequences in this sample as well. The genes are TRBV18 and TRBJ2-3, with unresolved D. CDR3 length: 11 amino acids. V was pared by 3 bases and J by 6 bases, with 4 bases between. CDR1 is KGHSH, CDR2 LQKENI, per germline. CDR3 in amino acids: CASSPMDTQYF. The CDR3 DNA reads TGTGCCAGCTCACCGATGGATACGCAGTATTTT.

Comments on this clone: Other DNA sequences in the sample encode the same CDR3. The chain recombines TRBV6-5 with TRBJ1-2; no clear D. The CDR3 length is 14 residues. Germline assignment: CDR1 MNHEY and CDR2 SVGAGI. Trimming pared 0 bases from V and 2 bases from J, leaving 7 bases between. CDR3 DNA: TGTGCCAGCAGTTACTCGGCTGGCAACTATGGCTACACCTTC. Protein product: CASSYSAGNYGYTF.

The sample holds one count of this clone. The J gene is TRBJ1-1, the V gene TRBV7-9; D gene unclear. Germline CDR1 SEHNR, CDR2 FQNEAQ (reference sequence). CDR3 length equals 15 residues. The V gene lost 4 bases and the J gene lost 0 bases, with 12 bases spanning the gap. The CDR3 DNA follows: TGTGCCAGCAGCTCCGACGGCATTATGAACACTGAAGCTTTCTTT. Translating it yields CASSSDGIMNTEAFF.

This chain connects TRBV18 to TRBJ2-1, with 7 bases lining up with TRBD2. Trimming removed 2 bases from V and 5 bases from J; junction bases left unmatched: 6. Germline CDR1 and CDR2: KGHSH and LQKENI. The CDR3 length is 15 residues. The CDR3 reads CASSPSSGINNEQFF. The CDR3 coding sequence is TGTGCCAGCTCACCATCCAGCGGGATCAACAATGAGCAGTTCTTC.

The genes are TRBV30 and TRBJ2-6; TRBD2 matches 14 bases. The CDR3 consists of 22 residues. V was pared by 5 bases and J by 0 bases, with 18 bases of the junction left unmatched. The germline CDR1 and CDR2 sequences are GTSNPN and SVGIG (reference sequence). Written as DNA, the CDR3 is TGTGCCTGGCACCCGCGTCCCGGGACTAGCGGGAGAGGGGGCTCTGGGGCCAACGTCCTGACTTTC. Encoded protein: CAWHPRPGTSGRGGSGANVLTF. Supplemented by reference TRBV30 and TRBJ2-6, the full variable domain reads SQTIHQWPATLVQPVGSPLSLECTVEGTSNPNLYWYRQAAGRGLQLLFYSVGIGQISSEVPQNLSASRPQDRQFILSSKKLLLSDSGFYLCAWHPRPGTSGRGGSGANVLTFGAGSRLTVL.

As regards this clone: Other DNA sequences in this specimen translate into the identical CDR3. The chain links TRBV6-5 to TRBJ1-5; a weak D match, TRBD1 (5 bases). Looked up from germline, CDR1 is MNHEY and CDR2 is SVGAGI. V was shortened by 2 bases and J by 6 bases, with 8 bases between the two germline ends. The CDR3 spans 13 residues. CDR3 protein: CASSYRGGQPQHF. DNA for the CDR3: TGTGCCAGCAGTTACAGGGGCGGTCAGCCCCAGCATTTT.

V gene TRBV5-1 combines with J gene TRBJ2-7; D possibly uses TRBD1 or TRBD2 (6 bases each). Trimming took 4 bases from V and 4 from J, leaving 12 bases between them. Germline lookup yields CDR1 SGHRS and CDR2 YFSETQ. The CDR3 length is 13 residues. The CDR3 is CASSGGTRYEQYF. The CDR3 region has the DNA TGCGCCAGCAGCGGGGGGACACGGTACGAGCAGTACTTC.

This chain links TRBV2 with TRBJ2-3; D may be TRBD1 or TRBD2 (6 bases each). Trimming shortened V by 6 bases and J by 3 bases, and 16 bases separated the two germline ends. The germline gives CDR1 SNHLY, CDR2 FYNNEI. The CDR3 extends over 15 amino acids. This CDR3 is CASRLTRGGTDTQYF. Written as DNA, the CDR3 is TGTGCCAGCAGACTAACTAGAGGGGGGACAGATACGCAGTATTTT.

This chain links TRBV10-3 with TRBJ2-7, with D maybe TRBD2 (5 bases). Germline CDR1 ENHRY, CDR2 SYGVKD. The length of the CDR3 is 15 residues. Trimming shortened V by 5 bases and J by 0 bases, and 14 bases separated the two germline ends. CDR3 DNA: TGTGCCATCAGTCCCCAGGCGGGTGCCTCCTACGAGCAGTACTTC. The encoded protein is CAISPQAGASYEQYF.

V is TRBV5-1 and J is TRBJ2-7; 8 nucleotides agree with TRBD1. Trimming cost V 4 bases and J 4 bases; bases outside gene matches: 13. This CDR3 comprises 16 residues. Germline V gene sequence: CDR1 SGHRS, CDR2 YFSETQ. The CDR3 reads CASSPEAGGSFYEQYF. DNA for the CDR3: TGCGCCAGCAGCCCGGAAGCAGGGGGCTCCTTTTACGAGCAGTACTTC.

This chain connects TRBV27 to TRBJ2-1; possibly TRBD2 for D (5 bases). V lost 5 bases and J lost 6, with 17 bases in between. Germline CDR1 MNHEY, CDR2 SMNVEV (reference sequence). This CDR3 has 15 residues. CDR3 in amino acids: CASSPLGGLGNEQFF. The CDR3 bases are TGTGCCAGCAGTCCCCTCGGCGGGTTAGGCAATGAGCAGTTCTTC.

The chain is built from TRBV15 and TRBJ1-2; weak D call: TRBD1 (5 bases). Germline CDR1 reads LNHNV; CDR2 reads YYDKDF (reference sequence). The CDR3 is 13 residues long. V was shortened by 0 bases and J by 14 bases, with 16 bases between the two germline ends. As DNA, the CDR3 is TGTGCCACCAGCAGAGATGGTAACCAGGGCTCAACCTTC. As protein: CATSRDGNQGSTF.

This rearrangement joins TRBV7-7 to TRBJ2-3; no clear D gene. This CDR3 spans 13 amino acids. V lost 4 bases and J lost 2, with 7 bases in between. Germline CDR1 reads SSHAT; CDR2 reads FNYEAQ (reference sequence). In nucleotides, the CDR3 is TGTGCCAGCAGCTCCAGCTACACAGATACGCAGTATTTT. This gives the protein CASSSSYTDTQYF.

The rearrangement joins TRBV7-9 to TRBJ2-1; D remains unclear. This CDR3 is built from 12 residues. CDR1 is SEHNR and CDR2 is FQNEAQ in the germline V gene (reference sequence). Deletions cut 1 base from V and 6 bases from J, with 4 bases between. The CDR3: CASSLDVNEQFF. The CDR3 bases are TGTGCCAGCAGCTTAGATGTCAATGAGCAGTTCTTC.

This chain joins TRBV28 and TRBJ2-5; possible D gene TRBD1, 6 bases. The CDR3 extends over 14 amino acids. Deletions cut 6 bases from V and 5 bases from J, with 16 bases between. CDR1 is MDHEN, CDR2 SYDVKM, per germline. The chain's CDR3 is CASSTLQGRETQYF. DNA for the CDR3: TGTGCCAGCAGCACCCTACAGGGACGGGAGACCCAGTACTTC.

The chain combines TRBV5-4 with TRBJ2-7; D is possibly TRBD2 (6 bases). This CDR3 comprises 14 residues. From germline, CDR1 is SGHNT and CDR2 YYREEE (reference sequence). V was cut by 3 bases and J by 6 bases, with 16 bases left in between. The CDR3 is CASSSRLDLSEQYF. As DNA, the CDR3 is TGTGCCAGCAGCTCCCGACTAGATTTGAGCGAGCAGTACTTC. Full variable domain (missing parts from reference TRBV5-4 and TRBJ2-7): ETGVTQSPTHLIKTRGQQVTLRCSSQSGHNTVSWYQQALGQGPQFIFQYYREEENGRGNFPPRFSGLQFPNYSSELNVNALELDDSALYLCASSSRLDLSEQYFGPGTRLTVT.

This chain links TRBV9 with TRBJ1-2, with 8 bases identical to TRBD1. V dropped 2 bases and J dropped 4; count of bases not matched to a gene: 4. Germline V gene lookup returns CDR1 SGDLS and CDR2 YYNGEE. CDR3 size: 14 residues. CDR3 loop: CASSVGDRSYGYTF. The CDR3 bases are TGTGCCAGCAGCGTCGGGGACAGGAGCTATGGCTACACCTTC.

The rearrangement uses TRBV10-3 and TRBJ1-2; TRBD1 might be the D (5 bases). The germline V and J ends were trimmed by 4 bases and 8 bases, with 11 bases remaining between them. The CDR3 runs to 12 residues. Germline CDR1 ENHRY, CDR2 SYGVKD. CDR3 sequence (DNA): TGTGCCATCAGTGGAGGGGCGCAAGGCTACACCTTC. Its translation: CAISGGAQGYTF.

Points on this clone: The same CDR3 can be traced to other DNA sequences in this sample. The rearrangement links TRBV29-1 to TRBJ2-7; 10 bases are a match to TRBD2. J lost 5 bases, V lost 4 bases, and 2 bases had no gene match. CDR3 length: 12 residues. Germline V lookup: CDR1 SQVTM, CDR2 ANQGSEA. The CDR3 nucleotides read TGCAGCGTTGGGCTAGCGGGAGACGAGCAGTACTTC. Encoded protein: CSVGLAGDEQYF.

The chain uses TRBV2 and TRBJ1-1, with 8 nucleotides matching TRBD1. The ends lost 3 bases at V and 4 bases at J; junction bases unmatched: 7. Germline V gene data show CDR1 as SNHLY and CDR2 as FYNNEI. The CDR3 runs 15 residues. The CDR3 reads CASSEFQGATTEAFF. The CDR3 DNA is TGTGCCAGCAGTGAGTTTCAGGGGGCGACCACTGAAGCTTTCTTT.

The CDR3 DNA reads as TGTGCCAGCAGCAACGTCCGTAGCGGCCAAGAGACCCAGTACTTC. It specifies CASSNVRSGQETQYF. V and J are TRBV7-2 and TRBJ2-5; D is perhaps TRBD2 (6 bases). V was pared by 5 bases and J by 1 base, with 14 bases between. The V gene's germline CDR1 is SGHTA and CDR2 FQGNSA. CDR3 length: 15 amino acids.